The 27 T cell receptor beta chains below all came from one sample that was sequenced in a study of blood T cell repertoires in COVID-19. Sequenced by immunoSEQ multiplex PCR; TCRdb stores in-frame clones only, minus some. Of some 120,000 clones in the sample, roughly four fifths are singletons; the top ten hold less than 9%. The specimen sequenced was peripheral blood. The receptors were gathered from a man between 65 and 85 years old with active or convalescent COVID-19.

The V gene is TRBV3-1 (or the pseudogene TRBV3-2), the J gene TRBJ1-1; no reliable D call. Looked up from germline, CDR1 is LGHDT and CDR2 is YNNKEL (reference sequence). Trimming cost V 0 bases and J 6 bases, with 8 bases left between them. This CDR3 has 13 amino acids. In DNA form, the CDR3 reads TGTGCCAGCAGCCAAGATCGGGTCGCTGAAGCTTTCTTT. Translating it yields CASSQDRVAEAFF.

This chain uses TRBV5-4 with TRBJ2-3, with 14 bases fitting TRBD2. The CDR3 extends over 17 amino acids. Germline CDR1 SGHNT, CDR2 YYREEE (reference sequence). The trim removed 0 bases at V and 4 bases at J, leaving 4 bases unmatched. CDR3 bases: TGTGCCAGCAGCTTGGGAGGGACTAGCGGGGGTGCAGATACGCAGTATTTT. It codes for CASSLGGTSGGADTQYF.

The chain recombines TRBV7-2 with TRBJ2-7; 9 nucleotides align to TRBD2. Trimming cost V 5 bases and J 6 bases; bases outside gene matches: 11. CDR3 length equals 15 residues. Germline V CDR1 and CDR2: SGHTA, FQGNSA. As DNA, the CDR3 is TGTGCCAGCAGCACATCGGGACTAGCTTCCCTCGAGCAGTACTTC. It translates to CASSTSGLASLEQYF.

The chain has TRBV10-1 and TRBJ1-2; 9 nucleotides match TRBD1. This CDR3 has 17 amino acids. CDR1 and CDR2 (germline): WNHNN, SYGVQD (reference sequence). Losses at the gene ends were 0 bases for V and 1 base for J; bases not matched to a gene: 6. CDR3 coding DNA: TGCGCCAGCAGTGAGTCTTTAGCGGACAGGGGTAACTATGGCTACACCTTC. It is translated as CASSESLADRGNYGYTF.

This chain joins TRBV6-5 and TRBJ2-1, with 8 bases matching TRBD2. Germline loops: CDR1 MNHEY, CDR2 SVGAGI. The CDR3 has 15 amino acids. The V segment lost 6 bases and the J segment 10 bases; nucleotides outside the gene matches: 14. DNA of the CDR3: TGTGCCAGCAGCCCCTCGGGGGGGACAATGATAGAGCAGTTCTTC. The encoded protein is CASSPSGGTMIEQFF.

The V gene is TRBV9, the J gene TRBJ2-7; 9 positions agree with TRBD1. Unmatched junction bases numbered 7, after V lost 3 bases and J lost 6 bases. The germline V gene encodes CDR1 SGDLS and CDR2 YYNGEE. This CDR3 is 14 amino acids long. In DNA form, the CDR3 reads TGTGCCAGCAGCGCCACCGGGACAGGGTTCGAGCAGTACTTC. Its protein is CASSATGTGFEQYF.

V usage is TRBV7-2 and J usage is TRBJ1-1, with unresolved D. The V end lost 5 bases, the J end lost 1 base, and 8 bases lay between the germline ends. The CDR3 is 13 residues long. Germline V gene data show CDR1 as SGHTA and CDR2 as FQGNSA. Here the CDR3 DNA reads TGTGCCAGCAGCCTAAGACAGAACACTGAAGCTTTCTTT. Translating it yields CASSLRQNTEAFF.

The chain recombines TRBV9 with TRBJ1-3; TRBD1 is a possible D gene (5 bases). The germline V gene has CDR1 SGDLS and CDR2 YYNGEE. The CDR3 runs 14 residues. Trimming shortened V by 0 bases and J by 2 bases, and 6 bases separated the two germline ends. The CDR3 nucleotides read TGTGCCAGCAGCGTAGCCAGGGCTGGAAACACCATATATTTT. It codes for CASSVARAGNTIYF. Full variable domain (missing parts from reference TRBV9 and TRBJ1-3): DSGVTQTPKHLITATGQRVTLRCSPRSGDLSVYWYQQSLDQGLQFLIQYYNGEERAKGNILERFSAQQFPDLHSELNLSSLELGDSALYFCASSVARAGNTIYFGEGSWLTVV.

This chain connects TRBV24-1 to TRBJ1-5; D not certain. Trimming shortened V by 5 bases and J by 2 bases, and 6 bases separated the two germline ends. The CDR3 length is 13 residues. Germline V CDR1 and CDR2: KGHDR, SFDVKD. The CDR3 is CATSVSGNQPQHF. The CDR3 DNA reads as TGTGCCACCAGTGTTAGTGGCAATCAGCCCCAGCATTTT.

CDR3 bases: TGTGCCAGCAGCGTTCAGGGCCTCTCTGGAAACACCATATATTTT. Its translation: CASSVQGLSGNTIYF. J is TRBJ1-3 and V is TRBV28; possibly TRBD1 for D (5 bases). CDR3 length: 15 residues. Trimming cost V 6 bases and J 0 bases, with 12 bases left between them. Looked up from germline, CDR1 is MDHEN and CDR2 is SYDVKM.

The sample holds one count of this clone. The rearrangement uses TRBV7-2 and TRBJ1-5, with D hard to call. Deletions cut 3 bases from V and 0 bases from J, with 6 bases between. CDR1 is SGHTA and CDR2 is FQGNSA in the germline V gene. The CDR3 is 14 amino acids. The chain's CDR3 is CASSLLYSNQPQHF. The CDR3 DNA reads as TGTGCCAGCAGCTTGCTATATAGCAATCAGCCCCAGCATTTT.

The chain couples TRBV6-5 to TRBJ1-3, with a tentative D call TRBD1 (5 bases). The CDR3 contains 15 residues. Trimming removed 6 bases from V and 2 bases from J, with 14 bases in between. The germline gives CDR1 MNHEY, CDR2 SVGAGI. Here the CDR3 DNA reads TGTGCCAGCAGCATTAGACAGTCGACTGGAAACACCATATATTTT. This gives the protein CASSIRQSTGNTIYF.

The chain links TRBV18 to TRBJ1-4, with a weak D call TRBD1 (5 bases). V lost 0 bases and J 3 bases, leaving 14 bases between the germline ends. This CDR3 is 17 amino acids long. Germline values: CDR1 KGHSH, CDR2 LQKENI. The CDR3 here is CASSPPVGHSSNEKLFF. CDR3 coding DNA: TGTGCCAGCTCACCACCGGTCGGACACAGCTCTAATGAAAAACTGTTTTTT.

The chain links TRBV6-5 to TRBJ2-3; 10 nucleotides agree with TRBD1. The CDR3 covers 13 residues. Germline V gene sequence: CDR1 MNHEY, CDR2 SVGAGI. The J segment lost 11 bases and the V segment lost 5 bases, leaving 7 bases of the junction unmatched. CDR3 loop: CASSQTGGVLQYF. In DNA, the CDR3 is TGTGCCAGCAGTCAGACAGGGGGCGTTTTGCAGTATTTT.

The chain has TRBV28 and TRBJ1-1; the D gene is possibly TRBD1 (5 bases). The germline V and J ends were trimmed by 6 bases and 6 bases, with 17 bases remaining between them. Germline lookup yields CDR1 MDHEN and CDR2 SYDVKM. This CDR3 region has 14 residues. As DNA, the CDR3 is TGTGCCAGCAGCACCCGGGGGAGGCACGCTGAAGCTTTCTTT. This encodes CASSTRGRHAEAFF.

The chain is built from TRBV11-2 and TRBJ2-4; TRBD1 aligns across 8 bases. Trimming removed 5 bases from V and 4 bases from J; junction bases left unmatched: 10. Germline assignment: CDR1 SGHAT and CDR2 FQNNGV. CDR3 size: 16 residues. CDR3 DNA: TGTGCCAGCAGCCGACTGAGGGGACAGGAGAAAAACATTCAGTACTTC. Its protein product is CASSRLRGQEKNIQYF.

V and J are TRBV12-5 and TRBJ2-2, with a possible D match to TRBD1 (5 bases). The CDR3 is 15 amino acids. Trimming removed 2 bases from V and 6 bases from J, with 13 bases in between. Germline CDR1 reads LGHNT; CDR2 reads FRNRAP. In nucleotides, the CDR3 is TGTGCTAGTGGTTTGCAACAGACAGTGCCCGGGGAGCTGTTTTTT. Translating gives CASGLQQTVPGELFF.

V usage is TRBV4-2 and J usage is TRBJ1-2, with D possibly being TRBD1 (6 bases). The CDR3 covers 13 residues. Per the germline V gene, CDR1 is LGHNA and CDR2 is YNFKEQ. V gave up 1 base and J gave up 6 bases, with 9 bases separating them. The CDR3 DNA follows: TGTGCCAGCAGCCAAGCCCGACAGGATGGCTACACCTTC. Amino acid sequence: CASSQARQDGYTF.

CDR3 bases: TGTGCCAGCAATCCGACAGGGGGTGGCTACACCTTC. Encoded protein: CASNPTGGGYTF. V and J are TRBV6-5 and TRBJ1-2, with 9 bases matching TRBD1. The CDR3 covers 12 residues. J was trimmed by 7 bases and V by 7 bases; bases with no gene match: 4. Germline V CDR1 and CDR2: MNHEY, SVGAGI.

The chain is built from TRBV7-8 and TRBJ1-1; the D gene is possibly TRBD1 (5 bases). V was pared by 1 base and J by 3 bases, with 12 bases between. The CDR3 is made up of 15 amino acids. Per germline, CDR1 SGHVS and CDR2 FQNEAQ. The CDR3 loop reads CASSLGRGGDTEAFF. The CDR3, as DNA: TGTGCCAGCAGCTTAGGACGGGGAGGGGACACTGAAGCTTTCTTT. Combining the CDR3 with reference TRBV7-8 and TRBJ1-1 gives the whole variable domain GAGVSQSPRYKVAKRGQDVALRCDPISGHVSLFWYQQALGQGPEFLTYFQNEAQLDKSGLPSDRFFAERPEGSVSTLKIQRTQQEDSAVYLCASSLGRGGDTEAFFGQGTRLTVV.

This clone was detected only a few times. The chain combines TRBV2 with TRBJ2-3; weak D call: TRBD2 (6 bases). Germline CDR1 reads SNHLY; CDR2 reads FYNNEI. CDR3 length: 14 residues. Trimming pared 3 bases from V and 6 bases from J, leaving 13 bases between. CDR3 DNA sequence: TGTGCCAGCAGTGAGGGTCCTGGAGGGGATACGCAGTATTTT. Amino acid sequence: CASSEGPGGDTQYF. The full variable domain, with the rest looked up from reference TRBV2 and TRBJ2-3, is EPEVTQTPSHQVTQMGQEVILRCVPISNHLYFYWYRQILGQKVEFLVSFYNNEISEKSEIFDDQFSVERPDGSNFTLKIRSTKLEDSAMYFCASSEGPGGDTQYFGPGTRLTVL.

The CDR3 is CASSLQKTNEKLFF. The CDR3 bases are TGTGCCAGCAGCTTGCAGAAAACCAATGAAAAACTGTTTTTT. The chain is built from TRBV5-6 and TRBJ1-4; D is unclear. Germline V CDR1 and CDR2: SGHDT, YYEEEE. CDR3 length: 14 amino acids. V lost 1 base to trimming and J lost 5 bases, with 9 bases between them.

CDR3 nucleotide sequence: TGTGCCAGCTCTGATCCAGGGGGCTACGAGCAGTACTTC. Translated, it gives CASSDPGGYEQYF. The rearrangement links TRBV18 to TRBJ2-7; TRBD1 matches 7 bases. The V and J ends lost 6 bases and 3 bases, in that order; junction bases with no gene match: 5. The CDR3 has 13 residues. The germline V gene has CDR1 KGHSH and CDR2 LQKENI.

The V and J genes are TRBV6-6 and TRBJ2-1; D unclear. This CDR3 contains 15 residues. Trimming left V 3 bases short and J 7 bases short, with 16 bases between. Germline loops: CDR1 MNHNY, CDR2 SVGAGI (reference sequence). The CDR3: CASSYFVGIQNEQFF. The CDR3 DNA follows: TGTGCCAGCAGTTATTTCGTCGGAATACAGAATGAGCAGTTCTTC.

The J gene is TRBJ2-5, the V gene TRBV6-6; 7 bases match TRBD2. The germline V gene has CDR1 MNHNY and CDR2 SVGAGI (reference sequence). With V trimmed by 4 bases and J by 5 bases, 10 bases remained unmatched. This CDR3 has 15 amino acids. The DNA for the CDR3 is TGTGCCAGCAGTTCTCGGGACTACTCCCGGGAGACCCAGTACTTC. The encoded protein is CASSSRDYSRETQYF.

This sequence joins TRBV6-5 and TRBJ1-2, with D tentatively TRBD1 (5 bases). V dropped 0 bases and J dropped 1 base, with 12 bases sitting between them. The CDR3 is 16 amino acids. CDR1 MNHEY and CDR2 SVGAGI come from the germline V gene. Written as DNA, the CDR3 is TGTGCCAGCAGTTACTCAGCGGGGCAGGGTAACTATGGCTACACCTTC. Encoded protein: CASSYSAGQGNYGYTF.

The chain employs TRBV5-6 and TRBJ2-5; 8 positions agree with TRBD2. The junction had 10 bases not matched to a gene; V was cut back by 2 bases and J by 1 base. Germline V gene sequence: CDR1 SGHDT, CDR2 YYEEEE. The CDR3 is 17 residues long. The CDR3 is CASSLSILAGSQETQYF. DNA of the CDR3: TGTGCCAGCAGCTTATCGATCCTAGCGGGCTCCCAAGAGACCCAGTACTTC.